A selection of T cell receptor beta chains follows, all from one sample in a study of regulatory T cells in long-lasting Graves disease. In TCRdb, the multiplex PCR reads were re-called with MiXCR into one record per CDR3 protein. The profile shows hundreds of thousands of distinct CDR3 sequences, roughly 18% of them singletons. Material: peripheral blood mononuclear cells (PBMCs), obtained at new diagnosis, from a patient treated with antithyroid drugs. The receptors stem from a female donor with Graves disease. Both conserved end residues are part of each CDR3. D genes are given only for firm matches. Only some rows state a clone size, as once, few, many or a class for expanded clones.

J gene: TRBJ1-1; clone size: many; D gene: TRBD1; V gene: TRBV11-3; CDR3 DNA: TGTGCCAGCAGCCGAGACAGGGCCACTGAAGCTTTCTTT; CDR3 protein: CASSRDRATEAFF
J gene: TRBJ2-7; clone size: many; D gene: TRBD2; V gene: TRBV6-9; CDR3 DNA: TGTGCCAGCAGTTTACTTCCGGGACTAGCGGGAACTGGGCCCTACGAGCAGTACTTC; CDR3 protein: CASSLLPGLAGTGPYEQYF
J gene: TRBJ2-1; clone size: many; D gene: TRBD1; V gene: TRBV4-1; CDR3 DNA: TGCGCCAGCAGCCCCACAGGGGGGAACTACAATGAGCAGTTCTTC; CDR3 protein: CASSPTGGNYNEQFF
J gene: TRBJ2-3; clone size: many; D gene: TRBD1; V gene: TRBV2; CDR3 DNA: TGTGCCACTCAAAGGGACAGGGGACCGCAGTATTTT; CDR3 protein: CATQRDRGPQYF
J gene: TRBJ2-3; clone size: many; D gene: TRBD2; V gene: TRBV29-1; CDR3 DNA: TGCAGCGTTGAACCTTTAGCGGGAGGCGCAGATACGCAGTATTTT; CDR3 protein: CSVEPLAGGADTQYF
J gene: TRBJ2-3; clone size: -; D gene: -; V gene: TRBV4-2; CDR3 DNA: TGTGCCAGCAGCCAAAAATCTTTTGGAGCAGATACGCAGTATTTT; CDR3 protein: CASSQKSFGADTQYF
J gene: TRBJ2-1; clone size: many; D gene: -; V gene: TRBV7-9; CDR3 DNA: TGTGCCAGCAGCTTAGGTTTGAACGGCGACAATGAGCAGTTCTTC; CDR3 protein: CASSLGLNGDNEQFF
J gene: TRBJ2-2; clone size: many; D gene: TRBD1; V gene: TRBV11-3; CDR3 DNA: TGTGCCAGCAGCCCAGTTTGGGGACAGGGGGCCGGGGAGCTGTTTTTT; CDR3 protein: CASSPVWGQGAGELFF
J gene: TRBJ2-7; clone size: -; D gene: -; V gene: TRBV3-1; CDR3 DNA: TGTGCCAGCAGCCAAGATTGGGGGTCCTACGAGCAGTACTTC; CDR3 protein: CASSQDWGSYEQYF
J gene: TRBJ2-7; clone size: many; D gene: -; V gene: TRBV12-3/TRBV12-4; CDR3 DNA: TGTGCCAGCAGCTTAGGGGACTACGAGCAGTACTTC; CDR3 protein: CASSLGDYEQYF
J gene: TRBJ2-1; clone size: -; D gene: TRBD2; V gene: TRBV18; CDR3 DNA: TGTGCCAGCTCACCAGATAGCGGGGACAATGAGCAGTTCTTC; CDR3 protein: CASSPDSGDNEQFF
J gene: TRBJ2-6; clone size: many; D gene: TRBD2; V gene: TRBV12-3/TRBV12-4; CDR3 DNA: TGTGCCAGCTCCCTCCGGGGGGGTTTAGGCTCTGGGGCCAACGTCCTGACTTTC; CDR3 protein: CASSLRGGLGSGANVLTF
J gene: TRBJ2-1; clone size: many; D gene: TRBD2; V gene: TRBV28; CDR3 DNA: TGTGCCAGCAGTTGGGGACTAGCGGGACCGTCCTACAATGAGCAGTTCTTC; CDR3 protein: CASSWGLAGPSYNEQFF
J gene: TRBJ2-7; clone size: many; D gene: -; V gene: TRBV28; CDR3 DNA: TGTGCCAGCAGATCAACAGGTGGTACCCCCTCGTTGTACGAGCAGTACTTC; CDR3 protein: CASRSTGGTPSLYEQYF
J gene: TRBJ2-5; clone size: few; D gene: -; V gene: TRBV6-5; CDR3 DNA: TGTGCCAGCAGTTACACTAGGGGGTTCCAAGAGACCCAGTACTTC; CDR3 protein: CASSYTRGFQETQYF
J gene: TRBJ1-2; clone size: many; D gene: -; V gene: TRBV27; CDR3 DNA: TGTGCCAGCAGTCTAAACCGGGACCCAGCGTATGGCTACACCTTC; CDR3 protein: CASSLNRDPAYGYTF
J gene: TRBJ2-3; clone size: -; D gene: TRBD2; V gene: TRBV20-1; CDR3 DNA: TGCAGTGCTAGACCTCTAGCGGGAGGGCCGGGGGTAGATACGCAGTATTTT; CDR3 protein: CSARPLAGGPGVDTQYF
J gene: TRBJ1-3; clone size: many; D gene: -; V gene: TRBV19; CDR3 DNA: TGTGCCAGTAGCAGAAAGAGCTCTGGAAACACCATATATTTT; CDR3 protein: CASSRKSSGNTIYF
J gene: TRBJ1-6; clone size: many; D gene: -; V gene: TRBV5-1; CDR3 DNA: TGCGCCAGCAGCAGGGACGGTTCACCCCTCCACTTT; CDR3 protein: CASSRDGSPLHF
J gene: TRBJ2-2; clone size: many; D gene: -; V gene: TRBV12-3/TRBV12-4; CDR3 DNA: TGTGCCACCTTGACAGGAACCGGGGAGCTGTTTTTT; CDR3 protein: CATLTGTGELFF
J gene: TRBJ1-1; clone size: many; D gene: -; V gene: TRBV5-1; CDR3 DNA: TGCGCCAGCAGCGCGGAAAGGGACACTGAAGCTTTCTTT; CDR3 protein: CASSAERDTEAFF
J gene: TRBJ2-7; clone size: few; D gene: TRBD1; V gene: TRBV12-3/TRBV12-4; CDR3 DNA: TGTGCCAGCAGTTTGAATAGCCAGGGGGACGAGCAGTACTTC; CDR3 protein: CASSLNSQGDEQYF
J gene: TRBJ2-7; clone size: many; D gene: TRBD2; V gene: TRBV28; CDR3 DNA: TGTGCCAGCAGTAGACTAGCGGTGAACGAGCAGTACTTC; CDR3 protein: CASSRLAVNEQYF
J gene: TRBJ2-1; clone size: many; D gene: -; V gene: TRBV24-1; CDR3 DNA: TGTGCCACCAGTGATTTGCGTCAGGGTGAGCAGTTCTTC; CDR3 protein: CATSDLRQGEQFF
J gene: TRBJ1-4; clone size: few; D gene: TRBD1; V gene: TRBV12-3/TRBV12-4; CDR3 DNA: TGTGCCAGCGGCTCCCGGACAGGGTTTAATGAAAAACTGTTTTTT; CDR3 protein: CASGSRTGFNEKLFF
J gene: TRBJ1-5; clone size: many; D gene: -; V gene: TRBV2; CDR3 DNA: TGTGCCAGCAGTGAGGACAGTCATCAGCCCCAGCATTTT; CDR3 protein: CASSEDSHQPQHF
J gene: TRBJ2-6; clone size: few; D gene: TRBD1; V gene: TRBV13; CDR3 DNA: TGTGCCAGCAGCGCGCCGGGACAGGGGGCGTTTGGGGCCAACGTCCTGACTTTC; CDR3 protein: CASSAPGQGAFGANVLTF
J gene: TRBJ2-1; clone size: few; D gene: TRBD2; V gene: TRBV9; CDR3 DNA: TGTGCCAGCAGCTCCAAACCAACTAGCGGGATCTACAATGAGCAGTTCTTC; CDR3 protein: CASSSKPTSGIYNEQFF
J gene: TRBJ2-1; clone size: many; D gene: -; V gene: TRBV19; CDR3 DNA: TGTGCCAGTAGTATGGAGAGGGGAAGGGGCTACAATGAGCAGTTCTTC; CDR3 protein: CASSMERGRGYNEQFF
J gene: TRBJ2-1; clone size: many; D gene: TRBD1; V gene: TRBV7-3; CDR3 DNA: TGTGCCAGCAGCCCTACAGGGGATGAGCAGTTCTTC; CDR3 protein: CASSPTGDEQFF
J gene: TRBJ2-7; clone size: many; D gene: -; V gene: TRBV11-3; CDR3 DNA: TGTGCCAGCAGCTTAGTAGACTGGTTCGGAGGTTACGAGCAGTACTTC; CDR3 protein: CASSLVDWFGGYEQYF
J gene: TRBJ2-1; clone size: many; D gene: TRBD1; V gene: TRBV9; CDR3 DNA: TGCGCCAGCAGCAAAGGGACAGGGCTTTACAATGAGCAGTTCTTC; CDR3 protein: CASSKGTGLYNEQFF
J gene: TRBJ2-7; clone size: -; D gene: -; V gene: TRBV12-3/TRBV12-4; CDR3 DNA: TGTGCCAGCGGACTTTCCGTGTCGGGCGAGCAGTACTTC; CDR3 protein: CASGLSVSGEQYF
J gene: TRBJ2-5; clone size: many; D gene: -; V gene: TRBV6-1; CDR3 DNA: TGTGCCAGCAGTGAACGGACCTATATTGAGACCCAGTACTTC; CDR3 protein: CASSERTYIETQYF
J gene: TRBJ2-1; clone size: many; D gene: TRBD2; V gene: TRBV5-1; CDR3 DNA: TGCGCCAGCAGCTTGGATAGCGGGAGGGCCCATGAGCAGTTCTTC; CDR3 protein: CASSLDSGRAHEQFF
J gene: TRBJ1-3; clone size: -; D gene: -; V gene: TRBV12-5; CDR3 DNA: TGTGCTAGTGGTTTGGGGGGTACTGGAAACACCATATATTTT; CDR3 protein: CASGLGGTGNTIYF
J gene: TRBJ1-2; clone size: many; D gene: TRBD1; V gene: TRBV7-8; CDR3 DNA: TGTGCCAGCAGCCTAGGCTTTTGGGGACAGGGGATGGATGGCTACACCTTC; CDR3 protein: CASSLGFWGQGMDGYTF
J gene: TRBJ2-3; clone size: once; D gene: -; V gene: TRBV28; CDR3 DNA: TGTGCCAGCAGCGGGGGCCCGTGGGTGTTAGATACGCAGTATTTT; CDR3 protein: CASSGGPWVLDTQYF
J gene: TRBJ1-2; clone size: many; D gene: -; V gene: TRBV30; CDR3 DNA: TGTGCCTGGAGTTATACTATCTACAGGGCTGGCTACACCTTC; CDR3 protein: CAWSYTIYRAGYTF
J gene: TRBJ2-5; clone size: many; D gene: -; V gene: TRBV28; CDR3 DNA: TGTGCCAGCAGTAGTAGGATTGAGACCCAGTACTTC; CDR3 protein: CASSSRIETQYF
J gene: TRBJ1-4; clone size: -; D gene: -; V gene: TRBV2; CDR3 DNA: TGTGCCAGCAGGACCTTAATAGGGGAAAAACTGTTTTTT; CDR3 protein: CASRTLIGEKLFF
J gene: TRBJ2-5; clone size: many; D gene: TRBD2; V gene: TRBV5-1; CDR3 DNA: TGCGCCAGCAGCTTCGGTAGCGGGAGAACTCAAGAGACCCAGTACTTC; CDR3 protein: CASSFGSGRTQETQYF
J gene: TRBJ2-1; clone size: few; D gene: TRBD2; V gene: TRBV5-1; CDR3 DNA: TGCGCCAGTAATAAGGGACTAGCGGAAGAGCAGTTCTTC; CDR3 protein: CASNKGLAEEQFF
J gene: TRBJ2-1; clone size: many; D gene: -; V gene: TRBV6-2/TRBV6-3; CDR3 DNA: TGTGCCAGCAGTGAAGCCCCATACAATGAGCAGTTCTTC; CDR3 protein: CASSEAPYNEQFF
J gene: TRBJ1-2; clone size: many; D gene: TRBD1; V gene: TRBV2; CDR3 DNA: TGTGCCAGAGAAAGACAGGGGGTAAACTATGGCTACACCTTC; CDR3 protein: CARERQGVNYGYTF
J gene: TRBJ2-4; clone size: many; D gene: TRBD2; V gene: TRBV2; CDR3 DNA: TGTGCCAGCAGCGGACTAGCTGGGGGGGTAGCCAAAAACATTCAGTACTTC; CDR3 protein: CASSGLAGGVAKNIQYF
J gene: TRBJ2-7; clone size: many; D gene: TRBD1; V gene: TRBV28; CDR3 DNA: TGTGCCAGCAGCTTCGGACAGGGGGGCTACGAGCAGTACTTC; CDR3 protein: CASSFGQGGYEQYF
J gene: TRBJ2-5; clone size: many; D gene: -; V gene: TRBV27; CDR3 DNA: TGTGCCAGCACTACCCGGGACGGACTACAAGAGACCCAGTACTTC; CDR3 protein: CASTTRDGLQETQYF
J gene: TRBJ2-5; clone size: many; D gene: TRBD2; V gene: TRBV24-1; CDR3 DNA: TGTGCCACCAGTCCTAGCGGGAGCGTAGAGACCCAGTACTTC; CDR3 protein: CATSPSGSVETQYF
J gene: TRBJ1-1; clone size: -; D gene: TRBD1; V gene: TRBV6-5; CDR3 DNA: TGTGCCAGCAGTTCCTTCATCCGACAGGGACGCACTGAAGCTTTCTTT; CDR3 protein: CASSSFIRQGRTEAFF
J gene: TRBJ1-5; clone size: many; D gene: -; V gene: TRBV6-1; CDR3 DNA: TGTGCCAGCAGTGTAGGGCAGGGGCTGGGTCAGCCCCAGCATTTT; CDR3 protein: CASSVGQGLGQPQHF
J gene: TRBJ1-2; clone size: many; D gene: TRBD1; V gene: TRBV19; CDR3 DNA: TGTGCCAGTAGTACCCGGGACAGGGGGCCGGGTGGCTACACCTTC; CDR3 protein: CASSTRDRGPGGYTF
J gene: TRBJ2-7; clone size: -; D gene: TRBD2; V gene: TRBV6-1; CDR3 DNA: TGTGCCAGCAGTGAAGCCCTAGCGGGAGGGTATGGGCAGTACTTC; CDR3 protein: CASSEALAGGYGQYF
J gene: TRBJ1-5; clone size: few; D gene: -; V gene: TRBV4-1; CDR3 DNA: TGCGCCAGCAGCCAATCCTCTCTTCAGCCCCAGCATTTT; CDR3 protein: CASSQSSLQPQHF
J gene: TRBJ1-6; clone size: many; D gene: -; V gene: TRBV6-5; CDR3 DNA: TGTGCCAGCAGTTACGATCAGGGAAGGGGTTTAATATCACCCCTCCACTTT; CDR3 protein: CASSYDQGRGLISPLHF
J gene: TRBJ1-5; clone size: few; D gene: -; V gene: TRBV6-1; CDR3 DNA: TGTGCCAGCAGTGTGATTTATAGCAATCAGCCCCAGCATTTT; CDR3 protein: CASSVIYSNQPQHF
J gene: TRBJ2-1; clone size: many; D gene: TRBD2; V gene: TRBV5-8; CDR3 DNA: TGTGCCAGCAACGACCTGGGACTAGCCTTCTCCCGCTCCTACAATGAGCAGTTCTTC; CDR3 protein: CASNDLGLAFSRSYNEQFF
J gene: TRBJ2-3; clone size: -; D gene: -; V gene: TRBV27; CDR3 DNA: TGTGCCATCAGTTTGGGCGCGACGACAATTACAGATACGCAGTATTTT; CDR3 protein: CAISLGATTITDTQYF
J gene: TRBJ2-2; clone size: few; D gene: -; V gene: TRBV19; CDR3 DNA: TGTGCCAGTAACTTTGGACGGAACACCGAGGAGCTGTTTTTT; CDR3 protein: CASNFGRNTEELFF